The text below deals with one TCR beta chain. Its target is not known. The CDR3 is made up of 15 amino acids. Germline V gene sequence: CDR1 SGHRS, CDR2 YFSETQ. J was trimmed by 4 bases and V by 0 bases; bases with no gene match: 6. TCRdb passed the reads through MiXCR, listing each CDR3 protein once. The sample holds about 62,000 distinct CDR3 sequences, 62% seen once. This record comes from a study of type 1 regulatory T cells. Study-wide background: T-allo10 is an in vitro-generated, Tr1-enriched CD4 T cell product specific for alloantigen. Study results and limitations: Tr1 cells had a more restricted TCR repertoire than non-Tr1 cells.

This TCR came from a human donor in good health. This chain connects TRBV5-1 to TRBJ1-1, with 7 bases identical to TRBD1. Specimen: cultured non-Tr1 T cells, either the whole culture or a sorted T cell fraction (not recorded which). CDR3 sequence reads: CASSLEEGGLTEAFF. The CDR3 DNA is TGCGCCAGCAGCTTGGAGGAAGGGGGCCTCACTGAAGCTTTCTTT.